This T cell receptor (beta chain) was sequenced for a study of blood T cell repertoires in COVID-19. TCRdb keeps only in-frame clones here, not all; method: immunoSEQ multiplex PCR. The profile shows roughly 400,000 clones, more than 75% of them singletons. Germline CDR1 and CDR2: LGHDT and YNNKEL (reference sequence). Germline trimming cut 0 bases from V and 3 bases from J; bases unmatched to any gene: 20. This CDR3 comprises 22 residues. Material for sequencing was peripheral blood. This receptor was obtained from a woman aged 60-70 years with COVID-19, enrolled during active disease. V is TRBV3-1 (or the pseudogene TRBV3-2) and J is TRBJ2-7, with TRBD2 matching 13 bases. The CDR3 DNA reads TGTGCCAGCAGCCAAGATAGGTTTGCCGGACTAGCGGGGGCCGATACTATCTACGAGCAGTACTTC. Its translation: CASSQDRFAGLAGADTIYEQYF.